The clone carrying this T cell receptor (beta chain) occurred many times. TCR beta CDR3 regions were amplified from RNA. First-round RT-PCR with HTBI primers amplified the TCR CDR3 region. TCRdb independently ran MiXCR on the multiplex PCR reads; one entry per CDR3 protein. The data hold approximately 210,000 distinct CDR3 sequences, with 15% to 20% observed a single time. The V gene end was trimmed by 3 bases and the J gene end by 5 bases; junction bases not matched to a gene: 2. The CDR3 length is 15 residues. CDR1 KGHDR and CDR2 SFDVKD come from the germline V gene. This sample was taken from a study of T cells in Graves' hyperthyroidism and ophthalmopathy. Study background: Upon initial diagnosis and before any treatment, peripheral blood was collected.

Recently diagnosed hyperthyroidism of less than 2 months' duration affected patients aged 18 to 65. The study excluded patients with uncontrolled infection, other autoimmune disease, pregnancy or lactation. Diagnoses were established using clinical symptoms, serum thyroxine and TRAb, thyroid ultrasound and orbital computed tomography. The sample taken for sequencing was blood. The rearrangement joins TRBV24-1 to TRBJ2-1; TRBD1 aligns across 11 bases. The sequence was collected from a man aged 45 to 65 with Graves' hyperthyroidism. The CDR3 coding sequence is TGTGCCACCAGTGATCGGGACAGGGGGAACAATGAGCAGTTCTTC. As protein: CATSDRDRGNNEQFF.